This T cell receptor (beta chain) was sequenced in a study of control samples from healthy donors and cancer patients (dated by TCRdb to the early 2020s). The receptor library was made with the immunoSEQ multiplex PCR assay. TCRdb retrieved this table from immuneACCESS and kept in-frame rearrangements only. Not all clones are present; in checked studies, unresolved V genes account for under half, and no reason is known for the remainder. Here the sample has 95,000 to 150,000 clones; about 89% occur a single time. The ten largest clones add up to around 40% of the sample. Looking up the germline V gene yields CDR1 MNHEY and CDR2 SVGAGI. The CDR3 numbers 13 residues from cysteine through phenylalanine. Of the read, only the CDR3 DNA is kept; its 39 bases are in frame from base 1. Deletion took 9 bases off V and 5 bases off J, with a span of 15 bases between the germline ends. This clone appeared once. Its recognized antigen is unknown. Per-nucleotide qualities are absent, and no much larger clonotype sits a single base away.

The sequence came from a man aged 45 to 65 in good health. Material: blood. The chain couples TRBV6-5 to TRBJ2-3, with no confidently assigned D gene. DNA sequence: TGTGCCAGTAATAGACAACCCCAAGATACGCAGTATTTT. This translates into CASNRQPQDTQYF.